The 21 T cell receptor beta chains below all came from one sample that was sequenced in a study of CD8 T cells in ankylosing spondylitis. Their antigens remain unidentified. Study-level points and caveats: It appeared that ankylosing spondylitis blood was characterized by a TCR beta motif of fewer than ten highly homologous variants.

Using its own MiXCR run on the 5' RACE reads, TCRdb lists one record per CDR3 protein. The table shows roughly 440,000 distinct CDR3 sequences, with approximately 17% occurring only once. Material: blood, either unsorted or a sorted T cell fraction (not recorded which). Receptors originate from a male donor with ankylosing spondylitis.

This clonotype has just a few counts. V and J are TRBV7-9 and TRBJ1-1; D unclear. Germline loops: CDR1 SEHNR, CDR2 FQNEAQ (reference sequence). The V end lost 11 bases, the J end lost 5 bases, and 6 bases lay between the germline ends. The CDR3 contains 9 residues. The CDR3 bases are TGTGCCTCGATAACTGAAGCTTTCTTT. Its protein product is CASITEAFF.

This clonotype was observed at least ten times. The chain joins TRBV5-1 to TRBJ1-1; no firm D call. CDR3 size: 14 residues. CDR1 and CDR2 (germline): SGHRS, YFSETQ. V lost 4 bases and J 1 base, leaving 11 bases between the germline ends. CDR3 nucleotide sequence: TGCGCCAGCAGCAGGCAGGCTTCGAACACTGAAGCTTTCTTT. It translates to CASSRQASNTEAFF.

V gene TRBV30 combines with J gene TRBJ2-5; 8 bases line up with TRBD1. This CDR3 is built from 13 residues. J was trimmed by 1 base and V by 3 bases; bases with no gene match: 1. The germline CDR1 and CDR2 sequences are GTSNPN and SVGIG (reference sequence). DNA of the CDR3: TGTGCCTGGAGAGACAGGGGCCAAGAGACCCAGTACTTC. It codes for CAWRDRGQETQYF.

The chain joins TRBV7-2 to TRBJ2-7; D possibly matches TRBD1 or TRBD2 (5 bases each). The V end was cut by 5 bases, the J end by 3 bases, with 14 bases between. This CDR3 contains 14 residues. In germline, CDR1 is SGHTA, CDR2 FQGNSA. The CDR3: CASSQRGGDYEQYF. The DNA of the CDR3 is TGTGCCAGCAGCCAACGGGGCGGTGACTACGAGCAGTACTTC.

The chain carries TRBV6-2 or TRBV6-3 and TRBJ2-1; 9 bases map to TRBD1. With V trimmed by 6 bases and J by 7 bases, 10 bases remained unmatched. The CDR3 has 15 residues. The V gene's germline CDR1 is MNHEY and CDR2 SVGEGT. CDR3 region: CASRPTGGGPNEQFF. In nucleotides, the CDR3 is TGTGCCAGCAGACCCACAGGGGGCGGTCCGAATGAGCAGTTCTTC.

For this clonotype: Germline is not matched at one junction end, which may reflect a read error. CDR3 in DNA: TGTGCCAGCAGCCGACAGCTAGATAGCAATCATCCCCAGCATTTT. Protein sequence: CASSRQLDSNHPQHF. V is TRBV2 and J is TRBJ1-5; maybe TRBD1 (5 bases). The germline V gene has CDR1 SNHLY and CDR2 FYNNEI. The CDR3 consists of 15 residues.

The chain links TRBV5-4 to TRBJ1-2; D uncertain. CDR3 length: 15 amino acids. Between the trimmed V and J ends, which lost 0 bases and 1 base, there was a span of 10 bases. CDR1 and CDR2 (germline): SGHNT, YYREEE (reference sequence). The CDR3 DNA sequence: TGTGCCAGCAGCTTGGGACTCCAGAGTAACTATGGCTACACCTTC. This sequence encodes CASSLGLQSNYGYTF.

Only a few counts were recorded for this clonotype. The V call is TRBV20-1, the J call TRBJ1-1; D remains ambiguous. Looked up from germline, CDR1 is DFQATT and CDR2 is SNEGSKA (reference sequence). Trimming removed 4 bases at V and 2 bases at J, with 11 bases between. This CDR3 spans 13 amino acids. CDR3 loop: CSAKRRENTEAFF. In DNA, the CDR3 is TGCAGTGCTAAACGAAGGGAAAACACTGAAGCTTTCTTT.

This clonotype was counted only a few times. The chain recombines TRBV3-1 with TRBJ2-7; 11 bases align to TRBD1. CDR1 LGHDT and CDR2 YNNKEL come from the germline V gene (reference sequence). Trimming removed 5 bases from V and 4 bases from J; junction bases left unmatched: 7. The CDR3 spans 15 residues. The CDR3 region has the DNA TGTGCCAGCAGCTACACCGGGACAGGGGGATACGAGCAGTACTTC. Translated, it gives CASSYTGTGGYEQYF.

This clonotype has just a few counts. The chain combines TRBV21-1 with TRBJ1-1; the table's D gene call, TRBD1, was not cross checked with the DNA. TRBV21-1 represents a pseudogene. This CDR3 spans 20 amino acids. The CDR3 protein is CASSKAGEWGRTGRNTEAFF. The CDR3 DNA is TGTGCCAGCAGCAAAGCGGGAGAGTGGGGGCGTACCGGGAGGAACACTGAAGCTTTCTTT.

CDR3 sequence: CASSAGENTEAFF. Written as DNA, the CDR3 is TGTGCCAGCTCAGCAGGGGAGAACACTGAAGCTTTCTTT. The J gene is TRBJ1-1, the V gene TRBV18; D might be TRBD1 (6 bases). The CDR3 is 13 amino acids. Trimming left V 5 bases short and J 1 base short, with 8 bases between. The V gene's germline CDR1 is KGHSH and CDR2 LQKENI.

This chain uses TRBV7-8 with TRBJ1-1; 9 positions agree with TRBD1. CDR1 is SGHVS, CDR2 FQNEAQ, per germline. The CDR3 spans 14 residues. The V and J ends lost 4 bases and 5 bases, in that order; junction bases with no gene match: 5. CDR3 in amino acids: CASSSRTGVTEAFF. The CDR3 DNA is TGTGCCAGCAGCTCCCGGACAGGGGTGACTGAAGCTTTCTTT.

A few counts support this clonotype. The rearrangement joins TRBV7-9 to TRBJ2-2, with unresolved D. Germline loops: CDR1 SEHNR, CDR2 FQNEAQ (reference sequence). V lost 2 bases and J 2 bases, leaving 6 bases between the germline ends. The CDR3 loop spans 14 amino acids. The CDR3 sequence is CASSLRQNTGELFF. The CDR3 DNA follows: TGTGCCAGCAGCTTAAGGCAAAACACCGGGGAGCTGTTTTTT.

This clonotype was found a few times. The CDR3 coding sequence is TGTGCCAGCAGCTTCCCGACAGGGGGCTATGGCTACACCTTC. As protein: CASSFPTGGYGYTF. The chain has TRBV7-2 and TRBJ1-2, with 9 bases that match TRBD1. The ends lost 3 bases at V and 4 bases at J; junction bases unmatched: 3. Germline lookup yields CDR1 SGHTA and CDR2 FQGNSA. CDR3 length: 14 amino acids.

This clonotype showed up many times. The gene calls are TRBV5-1 and TRBJ2-1, with TRBD1 identical over 8 bases. With 3 bases clipped from V and 0 bases from J, the junction kept 5 bases outside the gene matches. Per the germline V gene, CDR1 is SGHRS and CDR2 is YFSETQ. This CDR3 has 16 amino acids. The CDR3 DNA sequence: TGCGCCAGCAGCTGGAGACAGGGGAGCTCCTACAATGAGCAGTTCTTC. Translated: CASSWRQGSSYNEQFF.

This clonotype was recorded a few times. The chain couples TRBV5-5 to TRBJ2-4; no clear D gene. This CDR3 has 14 amino acids. V was cut by 3 bases and J by 5 bases, with 12 bases left in between. The germline V gene encodes CDR1 SGHKS and CDR2 YYEKEE (reference sequence). CDR3 nucleotides: TGTGCCAGCAGCTCGTCGCAGCCCCAAAACATTCAGTACTTC. Amino acid sequence: CASSSSQPQNIQYF.

The chain employs TRBV2 and TRBJ2-7; D may be TRBD1 (7 bases). CDR3 length: 13 residues. V lost 8 bases to trimming and J lost 0 bases, with 11 bases between them. Germline V gene lookup returns CDR1 SNHLY and CDR2 FYNNEI. The CDR3 loop reads CASRGTVSYEQYF. The DNA of the CDR3 is TGTGCCAGCCGGGGGACAGTCTCCTACGAGCAGTACTTC.

J is TRBJ2-3 and V is TRBV13, with 7 bases lining up with TRBD2. The CDR3 has 16 amino acids. After removal of 3 bases from V and 2 bases from J, the junction contained 8 bases not matched to a gene. CDR1 PRHDT and CDR2 FYEKMQ come from the germline V gene (reference sequence). The CDR3 DNA is TGTGCCAGCAGCTTTCAGTGGCGGGGGATCACAGATACGCAGTATTTT. Translated, it gives CASSFQWRGITDTQYF. The whole variable domain, remainder taken from reference TRBV13 and TRBJ2-3, is AAGVIQSPRHLIKEKRETATLKCYPIPRHDTVYWYQQGPGQDPQFLISFYEKMQSDKGSIPDRFSAQQFSDYHSELNMSSLELGDSALYFCASSFQWRGITDTQYFGPGTRLTVL.

This clonotype occurred a few times. The rearrangement joins TRBV7-2 to TRBJ2-7; 9 nucleotides align to TRBD1. The germline V gene encodes CDR1 SGHTA and CDR2 FQGNSA. Germline trimming cut 0 bases from V and 4 bases from J; bases unmatched to any gene: 4. CDR3 length: 15 residues. For the CDR3, the DNA is TGTGCCAGCAGCTTAGCTGGACAGGGGCAATACGAGCAGTACTTC. As protein: CASSLAGQGQYEQYF.

V and J are TRBV6-2 or TRBV6-3 and TRBJ1-1, with D possibly TRBD1 on 6 matching bases. V lost 6 bases and J 0 bases, leaving 11 bases between the germline ends. From germline, CDR1 is MNHEY and CDR2 SVGEGT. The CDR3 extends over 14 amino acids. The CDR3 loop reads CASRQGRMNTEAFF. In DNA, the CDR3 is TGTGCCAGCAGACAGGGCCGTATGAACACTGAAGCTTTCTTT.

V is TRBV7-2 and J is TRBJ1-1; D is unclear. This CDR3 region has 15 residues. The germline gives CDR1 SGHTA, CDR2 FQGNSA. Trimming removed 4 bases from V and 0 bases from J, with 12 bases in between. CDR3 in DNA: TGTGCCAGCAGCTGGGAGGCTGCGCTGAACACTGAAGCTTTCTTT. Amino acid sequence: CASSWEAALNTEAFF.